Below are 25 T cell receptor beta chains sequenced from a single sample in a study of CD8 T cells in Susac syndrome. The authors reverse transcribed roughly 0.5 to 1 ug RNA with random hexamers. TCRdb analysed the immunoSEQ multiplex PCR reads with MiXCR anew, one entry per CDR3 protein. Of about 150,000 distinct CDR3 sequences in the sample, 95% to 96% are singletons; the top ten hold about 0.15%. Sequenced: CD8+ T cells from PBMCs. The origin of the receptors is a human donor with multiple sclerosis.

The DNA for the CDR3 is TGCGCCAGCAGCCTACTAGCGGGGGGGTTCACAGATACGCAGTATTTT. It codes for CASSLLAGGFTDTQYF. This sequence joins TRBV4-1 and TRBJ2-3; TRBD2 agrees at 13 bases. J was trimmed by 2 bases and V by 4 bases; bases with no gene match: 3. The germline V gene encodes CDR1 MGHRA and CDR2 YSYEKL. The CDR3 contains 16 residues.

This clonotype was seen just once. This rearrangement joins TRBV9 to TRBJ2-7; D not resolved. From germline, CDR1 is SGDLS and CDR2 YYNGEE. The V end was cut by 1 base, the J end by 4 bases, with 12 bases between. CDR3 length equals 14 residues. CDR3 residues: CASSVTDGQYEQYF. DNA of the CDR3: TGTGCCAGCAGCGTAACGGACGGTCAGTACGAGCAGTACTTC.

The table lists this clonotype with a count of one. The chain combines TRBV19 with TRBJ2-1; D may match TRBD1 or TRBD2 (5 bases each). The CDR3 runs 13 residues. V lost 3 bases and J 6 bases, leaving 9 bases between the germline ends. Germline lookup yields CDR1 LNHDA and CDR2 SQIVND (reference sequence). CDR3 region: CASSMGRPNEQFF. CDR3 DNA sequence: TGTGCCAGTAGTATGGGACGCCCCAATGAGCAGTTCTTC.

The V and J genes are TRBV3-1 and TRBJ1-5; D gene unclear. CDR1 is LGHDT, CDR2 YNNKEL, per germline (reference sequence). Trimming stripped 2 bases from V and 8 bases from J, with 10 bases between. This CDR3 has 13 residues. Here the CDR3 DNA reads TGTGCCAGCAGCCAAAAAGCTGATGAGCCCCAGCATTTT. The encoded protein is CASSQKADEPQHF.

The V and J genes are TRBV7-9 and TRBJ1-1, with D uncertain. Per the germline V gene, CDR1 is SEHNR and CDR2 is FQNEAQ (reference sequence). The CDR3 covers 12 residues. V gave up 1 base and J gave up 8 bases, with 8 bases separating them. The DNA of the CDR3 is TGTGCCAGCAGCTTAGAGTGGCGGGAAGCTTTCTTT. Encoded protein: CASSLEWREAFF.

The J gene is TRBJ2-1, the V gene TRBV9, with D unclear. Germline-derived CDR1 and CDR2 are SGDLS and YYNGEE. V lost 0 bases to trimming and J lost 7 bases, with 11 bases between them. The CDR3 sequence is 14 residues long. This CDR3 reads CASSVGERMNEQFF. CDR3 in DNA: TGTGCCAGCAGCGTAGGGGAAAGGATGAATGAGCAGTTCTTC.

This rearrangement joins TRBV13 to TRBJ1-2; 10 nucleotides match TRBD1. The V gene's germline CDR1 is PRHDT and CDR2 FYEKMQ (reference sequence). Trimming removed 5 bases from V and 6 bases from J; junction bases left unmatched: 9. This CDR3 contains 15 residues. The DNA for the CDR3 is TGTGCCAGCAGCCGCCGGGACAGGGGAAATAATGGCTACACCTTC. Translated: CASSRRDRGNNGYTF.

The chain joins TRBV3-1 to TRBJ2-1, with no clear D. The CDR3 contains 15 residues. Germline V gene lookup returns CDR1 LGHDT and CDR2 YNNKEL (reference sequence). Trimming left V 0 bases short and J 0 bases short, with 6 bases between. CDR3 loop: CASSQDLDSYNEQFF. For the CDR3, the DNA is TGTGCCAGCAGCCAAGATTTAGACTCCTACAATGAGCAGTTCTTC.

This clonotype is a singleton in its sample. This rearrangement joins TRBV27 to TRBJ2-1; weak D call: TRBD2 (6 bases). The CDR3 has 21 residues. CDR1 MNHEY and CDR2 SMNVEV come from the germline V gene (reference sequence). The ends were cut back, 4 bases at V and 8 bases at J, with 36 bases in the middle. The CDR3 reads CASSSVGFGELRGRPWDEQFF. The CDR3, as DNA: TGTGCCAGCAGTTCTGTGGGTTTCGGGGAATTGCGGGGACGCCCTTGGGATGAGCAGTTCTTC.

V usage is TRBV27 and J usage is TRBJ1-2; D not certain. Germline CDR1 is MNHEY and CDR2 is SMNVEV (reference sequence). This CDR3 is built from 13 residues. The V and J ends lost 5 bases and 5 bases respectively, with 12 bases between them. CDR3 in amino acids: CASSPLGIYGYTF. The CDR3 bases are TGTGCCAGCAGTCCCCTTGGGATATATGGCTACACCTTC.

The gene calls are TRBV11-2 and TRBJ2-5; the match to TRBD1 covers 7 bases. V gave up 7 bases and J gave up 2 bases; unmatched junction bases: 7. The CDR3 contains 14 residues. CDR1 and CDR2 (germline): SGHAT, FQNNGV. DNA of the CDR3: TGTGCCAGCACCCCGGGACAGTTACAAGAGACCCAGTACTTC. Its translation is CASTPGQLQETQYF.

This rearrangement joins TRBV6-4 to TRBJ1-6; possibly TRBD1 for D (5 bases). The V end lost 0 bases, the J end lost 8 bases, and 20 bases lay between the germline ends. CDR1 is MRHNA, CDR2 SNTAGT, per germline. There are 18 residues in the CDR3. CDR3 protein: CASSDSTQGIVFDSPLHF. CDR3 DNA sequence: TGTGCCAGCAGTGACTCGACGCAGGGCATTGTATTTGATTCACCCCTCCACTTT.

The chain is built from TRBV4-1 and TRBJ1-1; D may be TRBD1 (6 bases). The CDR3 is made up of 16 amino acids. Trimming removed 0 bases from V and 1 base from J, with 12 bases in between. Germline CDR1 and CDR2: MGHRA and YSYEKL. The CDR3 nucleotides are TGCGCCAGCAGCCAAGATGCAGGGGATCGGAACACTGAAGCTTTCTTT. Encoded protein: CASSQDAGDRNTEAFF.

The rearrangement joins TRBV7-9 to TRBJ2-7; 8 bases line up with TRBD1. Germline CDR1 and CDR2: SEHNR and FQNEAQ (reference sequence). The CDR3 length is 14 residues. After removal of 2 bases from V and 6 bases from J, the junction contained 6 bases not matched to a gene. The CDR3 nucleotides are TGTGCCAGCAGCTTAAGTGTTACAGGGGGCGAGCAGTACGTC. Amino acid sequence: CASSLSVTGGEQYV.

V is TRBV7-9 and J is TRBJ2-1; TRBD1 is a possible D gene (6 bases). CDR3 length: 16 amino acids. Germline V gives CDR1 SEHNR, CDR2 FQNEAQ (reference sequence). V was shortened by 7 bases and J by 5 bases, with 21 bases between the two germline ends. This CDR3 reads CASTTNSGTKNNEQFF. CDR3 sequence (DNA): TGTGCCAGCACAACCAATTCCGGGACAAAAAACAATGAGCAGTTCTTC.

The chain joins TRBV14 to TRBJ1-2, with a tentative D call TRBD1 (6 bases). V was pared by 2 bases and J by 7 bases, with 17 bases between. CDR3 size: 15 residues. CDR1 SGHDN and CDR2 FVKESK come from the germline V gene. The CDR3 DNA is TGTGCCAGCAGCCAACAAAGGTTGGGGGCCGGTGGCTACACCTTC. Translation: CASSQQRLGAGGYTF.

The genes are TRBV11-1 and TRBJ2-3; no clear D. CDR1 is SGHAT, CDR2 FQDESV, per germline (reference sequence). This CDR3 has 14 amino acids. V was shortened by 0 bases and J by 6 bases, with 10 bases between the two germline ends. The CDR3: CASSLAVPLDTQYF. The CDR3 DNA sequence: TGTGCCAGCAGCTTAGCGGTTCCCCTGGATACGCAGTATTTT.

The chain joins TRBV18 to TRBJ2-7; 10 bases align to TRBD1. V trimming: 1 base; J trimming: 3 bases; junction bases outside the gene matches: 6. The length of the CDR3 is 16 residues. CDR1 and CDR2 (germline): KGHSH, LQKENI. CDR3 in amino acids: CASSPQGQGNNYEQYF. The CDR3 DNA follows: TGTGCCAGCTCACCACAGGGACAGGGGAATAACTACGAGCAGTACTTC.

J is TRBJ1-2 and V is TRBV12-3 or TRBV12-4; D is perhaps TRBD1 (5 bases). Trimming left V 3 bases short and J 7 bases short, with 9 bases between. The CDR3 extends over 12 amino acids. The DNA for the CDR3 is TGTGCCAGCAGTTTTACGGGGCCTGGCTACACCTTC. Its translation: CASSFTGPGYTF.

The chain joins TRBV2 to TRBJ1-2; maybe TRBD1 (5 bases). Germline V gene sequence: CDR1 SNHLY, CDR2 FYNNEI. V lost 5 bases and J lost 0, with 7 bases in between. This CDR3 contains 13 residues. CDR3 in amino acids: CASSLQANYGYTF. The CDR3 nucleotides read TGTGCCAGCAGTTTACAGGCTAACTATGGCTACACCTTC.

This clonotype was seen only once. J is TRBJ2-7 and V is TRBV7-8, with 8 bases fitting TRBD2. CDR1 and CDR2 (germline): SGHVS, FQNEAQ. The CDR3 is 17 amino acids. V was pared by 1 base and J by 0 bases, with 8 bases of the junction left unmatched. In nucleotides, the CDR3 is TGTGCCAGCAGCTTAGGGTGGCGGGGGGCGAGCTCCTACGAGCAGTACTTC. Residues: CASSLGWRGASSYEQYF.

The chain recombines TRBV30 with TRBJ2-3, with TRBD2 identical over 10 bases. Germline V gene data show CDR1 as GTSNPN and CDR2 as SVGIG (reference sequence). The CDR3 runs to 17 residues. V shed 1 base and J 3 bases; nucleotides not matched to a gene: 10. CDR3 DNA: TGTGCCTGGAGTGGGCTTTCAAGCGGGGGGGCGACAGATACGCAGTATTTT. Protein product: CAWSGLSSGGATDTQYF.

The CDR3 region is CASSLVRSNEKLFF. The CDR3 DNA follows: TGCGCCAGCAGCCTGGTACGGTCTAATGAAAAACTGTTTTTT. The rearrangement joins TRBV5-1 to TRBJ1-4, with D uncertain. Germline values: CDR1 SGHRS, CDR2 YFSETQ. The CDR3 runs 14 residues. V was trimmed by 4 bases and J by 3 bases, leaving 10 bases between them. Full variable domain (remainder filled in from reference TRBV5-1 and TRBJ1-4): KAGVTQTPRYLIKTRGQQVTLSCSPISGHRSVSWYQQTPGQGLQFLFEYFSETQRNKGNFPGRFSGRQFSNSRSEMNVSTLELGDSALYLCASSLVRSNEKLFFGSGTQLSVL.

CDR3 amino acids: CASSQDWGDGLLGETQYF. In nucleotides, the CDR3 is TGTGCCAGCAGCCAAGATTGGGGGGACGGTTTACTGGGGGAGACCCAGTACTTC. This chain joins TRBV4-2 and TRBJ2-5; the D gene is possibly TRBD2 (6 bases). The CDR3 extends over 18 amino acids. Trimming removed 0 bases at V and 5 bases at J, with 22 bases between. Germline V gene sequence: CDR1 LGHNA, CDR2 YNFKEQ.

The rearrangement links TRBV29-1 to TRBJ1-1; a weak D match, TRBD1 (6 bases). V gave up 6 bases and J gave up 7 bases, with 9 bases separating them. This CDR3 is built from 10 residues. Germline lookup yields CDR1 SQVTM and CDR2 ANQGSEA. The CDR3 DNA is TGCAGCGTCTTACAGGGTGAAGCTTTCTTT. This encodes CSVLQGEAFF.